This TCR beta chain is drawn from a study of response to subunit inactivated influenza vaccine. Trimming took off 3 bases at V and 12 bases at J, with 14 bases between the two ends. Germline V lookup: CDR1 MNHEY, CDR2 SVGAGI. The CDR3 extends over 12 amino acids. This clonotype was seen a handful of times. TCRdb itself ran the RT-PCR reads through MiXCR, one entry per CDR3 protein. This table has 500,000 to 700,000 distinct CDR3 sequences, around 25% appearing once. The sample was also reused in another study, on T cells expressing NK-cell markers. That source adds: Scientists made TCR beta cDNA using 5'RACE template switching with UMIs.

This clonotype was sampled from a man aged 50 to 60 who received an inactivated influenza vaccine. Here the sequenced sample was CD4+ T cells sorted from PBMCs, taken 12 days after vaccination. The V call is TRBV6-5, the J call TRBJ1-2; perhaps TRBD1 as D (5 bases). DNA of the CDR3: TGTGCCAGCAGTTATTTCGGGGGGAGCCACACCTTC. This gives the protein CASSYFGGSHTF.